This is a list of T cell receptor beta chains from one sample in a study of graft-versus-host responses after intestinal transplantation. No antigen has been identified for these receptors. TCRdb's table, derived via immunoSEQ multiplex PCR, lists solely in-frame clones and lacks some. The profile shows tens of thousands of clones, around 95% of them singletons. The specimen comprised unstimulated CD8+ T cells sorted from spleen or lymph node cells, sampled before transplant. Every receptor here comes from a human donor who was the organ donor for an intestinal transplant. Each CDR3 is given with its conserved first and last residue. D genes are given only for firm matches. Only some rows state a clone size, as once, few, many or a class for expanded clones.

NA,TRBJ2-1,16,TRBV5-5,TRBD1,TGTGCCAGCATCCCAGTTTGGACAGGGGACTTAGATGAGCAGTTCTTC,CASIPVWTGDLDEQFF
NA,TRBJ2-1,15,TRBV7-2,NA,TGTGCCAGCAGCTTAGGAGGGGGGGCTTTCAATGAGCAGTTCTTC,CASSLGGGAFNEQFF
NA,TRBJ2-1,16,TRBV4-2,NA,TGTGCCAGCAGCCAAGACTCGCGTCAAACCTACAATGAGCAGCTCTTC,CASSQDSRQTYNEQLF
NA,TRBJ1-4,17,TRBV7-8,TRBD1,TGTGCCAGCATTGGGGACAGGGCACCGACAACTAATGAAAAACTGTTTTTT,CASIGDRAPTTNEKLFF
NA,TRBJ2-7,17,TRBV28,TRBD1,TGTGCCAGCAGTAAGCTGGGACCGACAGGGATTCCCTACGAGCAGTACTTC,CASSKLGPTGIPYEQYF
NA,TRBJ2-7,14,TRBV7-9,TRBD1,TGTGCCAGCAGCTTACCGGACAGGGGTTACGAGCAGTACTTC,CASSLPDRGYEQYF
NA,TRBJ1-2,11,TRBV9,NA,TGTGCCAGCAGCGTCAACTATGGCTACACCTTC,CASSVNYGYTF
NA,TRBJ1-3,18,TRBV5-4,TRBD1,TGTGCCAGCAGCCTGAACAGGGGGTTAGTGTCTTCTGGAAACACCATATATTTT,CASSLNRGLVSSGNTIYF
NA,TRBJ1-3,13,TRBV9,NA,TGTGCCAGCAGCGCAGGGGCTGGAAACACCATATATTTT,CASSAGAGNTIYF
once,TRBJ2-7,15,TRBV27,TRBD1,TGTGCCAGCAGTCCGAAGGGACAGGGGTTATTAAAGGAGTACTTC,CASSPKGQGLLKEYF
once,TRBJ2-7,16,TRBV6-6,NA,TGTGCCAGCAGTCCGAGGACAGCGCCAGAGTCCTACGAGCAGTACTTC,CASSPRTAPESYEQYF
NA,TRBJ2-7,15,TRBV28,TRBD2,TGTGCCAGCAGTCCCTATAGCGGGGGGGCACACGAGCAGTACTTC,CASSPYSGGAHEQYF
NA,TRBJ1-2,13,TRBV28,NA,TGTGCCAGCAGGGCGACCGGGGCCTATGGCTACACCTTC,CASRATGAYGYTF
NA,TRBJ1-1,14,TRBV28,NA,TGTGCCAGCAGTTTATTGCGGGGGGGCACTGAAGCTTTCTTT,CASSLLRGGTEAFF
NA,TRBJ2-5,19,TRBV7-3,TRBD2,TGTGCCAGCAGCTTACAACGGGAGGCCAGCGGGGGGTACGGAGAGACCCAGTACTTC,CASSLQREASGGYGETQYF
NA,TRBJ2-5,15,TRBV5-1,TRBD2,TGCGCCAGCCGTACGGGGGCGGGGGGGCAAGAGACCCAGTACTTC,CASRTGAGGQETQYF
NA,TRBJ2-1,14,TRBV19,TRBD1,TGTGCCAGTAGTATTGCGACAGGGGGCAACGAGCAGTTCTTC,CASSIATGGNEQFF
once,TRBJ2-7,11,TRBV10-2,NA,TGCGCCACTGGAGGAGACTACGAGCAGTACTTC,CATGGDYEQYF
NA,TRBJ2-3,16,TRBV5-4,TRBD2,TGTGCCAGCAGCAACGCCGGACTAGCGGGGGCAGATACGCAGTATTTT,CASSNAGLAGADTQYF
NA,TRBJ1-1,17,TRBV9,NA,TGTGCCAGCACGAATTTCGAATCGACAGCCTTCAACACTGAAGCTTTCTTT,CASTNFESTAFNTEAFF
NA,TRBJ2-6,16,TRBV19,NA,TGTGCCAGTAGTCCTTTCGGGGTCTCTGGGGCCAACGTCCTGACTTTC,CASSPFGVSGANVLTF
NA,TRBJ2-7,15,TRBV27,NA,TGTGCCAGCAGTTTATCTGGGGGGAATGGGTACGAGCAGTACTTC,CASSLSGGNGYEQYF
once,TRBJ2-1,15,TRBV2,TRBD2,TGTGCCAGCACCGAGGCGGGGGGACCCAACAATGAGCAGTTCTTC,CASTEAGGPNNEQFF
NA,TRBJ1-1,14,TRBV9,NA,TGTGCCAGCAGCACAGAAGGTCGTAACACTGAAGCTTTCTTT,CASSTEGRNTEAFF
NA,TRBJ2-7,13,TRBV4-3,TRBD1,TGCGCCAGCAGCCCCGGGACAGGGTTCGAGCAGTACTTC,CASSPGTGFEQYF
NA,TRBJ2-6,17,TRBV12-2,NA,TGTGCAAGTCGCCCGCGACAGATAAACTCTGGGGCCAACGTCCTGACTTTC,CASRPRQINSGANVLTF
NA,TRBJ2-1,17,TRBV28,NA,TGTGCCAGCAGTCCAACCCACAGAATCGGCTCCTACAATGAGCAGTTCTTC,CASSPTHRIGSYNEQFF
NA,TRBJ2-2,18,TRBV2,NA,TGTGCCAGCAGTGAAGCGGGGGGAAGGGGGCAGAGCACCGGGGAGCTGTTTTTT,CASSEAGGRGQSTGELFF
NA,TRBJ2-1,14,TRBV9,NA,TGTGCCAGCAGCGCAGACCCAACGCGGAATGAGCAGTTCTTC,CASSADPTRNEQFF
once,TRBJ1-1,13,TRBV29-1,TRBD1,TGCAGCGTAACCGGGACAGGGATGACTGAAGCTTTCTTT,CSVTGTGMTEAFF
once,TRBJ2-1,11,TRBV20-1,TRBD1,TGCAGTGCCAAACAGGGGAGTGAGCAGTTCTTC,CSAKQGSEQFF
NA,TRBJ1-1,13,TRBV9,NA,TGTGCCAGCAGCATAGCAGGGGCCACTGAAGCTTTCTTT,CASSIAGATEAFF
NA,TRBJ2-2,16,TRBV27,NA,TGTGCCAGCAGTTCGCTAGGAGAAATAACGACCGGGGAGCTGTTTTTT,CASSSLGEITTGELFF
NA,TRBJ1-2,16,TRBV4-1,NA,TGCGCCAGCAGCCAAGGGGTTCAGAGTGTGGCCTATGGCTACACCTTC,CASSQGVQSVAYGYTF
once,TRBJ1-2,12,TRBV11-3,TRBD1,TGTGCCAGCTCGGACAGGGGAGGTGGCTACACCTTC,CASSDRGGGYTF
NA,TRBJ2-1,13,TRBV28,NA,TGTGCCAGCAGTTTAAATACGGACAATGAGCAGTTCTTC,CASSLNTDNEQFF
NA,TRBJ1-1,14,TRBV6-1,TRBD1,TGTGCCAGCAGTGTACTGACAGGGGACACTGAAGCTTTCTTT,CASSVLTGDTEAFF
NA,TRBJ2-1,18,TRBV4-1,TRBD2,TGCGCCAGCAGCCAAGACCCCTCGGAGCGGGGGCCCTACAATGAGCAGTTCTTC,CASSQDPSERGPYNEQFF
NA,TRBJ1-4,15,TRBV19,TRBD1,TGTGCCAGTAGCTCGCAGGGACAGGGAAATGAAAAACTGTTTTTT,CASSSQGQGNEKLFF
NA,TRBJ2-7,14,TRBV7-6,NA,TGTGCCAGCAGCTTAGGGGGAGGATTTTACGAGCAGTACTTC,CASSLGGGFYEQYF
NA,TRBJ2-7,15,TRBV2,NA,TGTGCCAGCAGGGTCCGCAGGGTCCCTGCCTACGAGCAGTACTTC,CASRVRRVPAYEQYF
NA,TRBJ1-4,15,TRBV9,TRBD1,TGTGCCAGCAGCCCCACAGGGGGCACTAATGAAAAACTGTTTTTT,CASSPTGGTNEKLFF
few,TRBJ1-4,12,TRBV10-2,NA,TGCGCCAGCGGACGGACTAATGAAAAACTGTTTTTT,CASGRTNEKLFF
NA,TRBJ2-7,13,TRBV6-1,NA,TGTGCCAGCAGTGAGGGGGGCCCCTACGAGCAGTACTTC,CASSEGGPYEQYF
NA,TRBJ2-7,13,TRBV27,NA,TGTGCCAGCAGCGGCGGACGAAACTACGAGCAGTACTTC,CASSGGRNYEQYF
NA,TRBJ2-1,13,TRBV28,NA,TGTGCCAGCAGTTTTTCCGGAAGGAATGAGCAGTTCTTC,CASSFSGRNEQFF
NA,TRBJ2-1,15,TRBV30,TRBD2,TGTGCCTGGAGTGTACTGGCGGGGGGGCCAAATGAGCAGTTCTTC,CAWSVLAGGPNEQFF
NA,TRBJ1-1,12,TRBV4-2,NA,TGTGCCAGCAGCCAAGACCTGAATGAAGCTTTCTTT,CASSQDLNEAFF
NA,TRBJ1-5,14,TRBV27,NA,TGTGCCAGCAGCCTAGGACGGGGCTTTGGGCCCCAGCATTTT,CASSLGRGFGPQHF
NA,TRBJ2-1,14,TRBV4-3,TRBD2,TGCGCCAGCAGCCCGGGACTAGCGGGGAATGAGCAGTTCTTC,CASSPGLAGNEQFF
NA,TRBJ1-1,14,TRBV27,NA,TGTGCCAGCAGTTGGGTCGGGGGAAACACTGAAGCTTTCTTT,CASSWVGGNTEAFF
once,TRBJ2-5,15,TRBV15,NA,TGTGCCACCAGCAGAGATCGTGGGGCGGGGGAGACCCAGTACTTC,CATSRDRGAGETQYF
NA,TRBJ2-6,18,TRBV27,TRBD1,TGTGCCAGCAGGGACAGGGAAACATATCCCTCTGGGGCCAACGTCCTGACTTTC,CASRDRETYPSGANVLTF
NA,TRBJ1-1,14,TRBV5-1,TRBD1,TGCGCCAGCAGCTCTGGACAGGGCGGCACTGAAGCTTTCTTT,CASSSGQGGTEAFF
NA,TRBJ1-6,15,TRBV27,NA,TGTGCCAGCAGTTTCGGGTCGGGGGGAAGTTCACCCCTCCACTTT,CASSFGSGGSSPLHF
NA,TRBJ1-6,15,TRBV9,NA,TGTGCCAGCAGCGTAGAGGGACACTATAATTCACCCCTCCACTTT,CASSVEGHYNSPLHF
NA,TRBJ1-5,17,TRBV6-1,NA,TGTGCCAGCAGTGAATGGGAGGACGCGGGAACTAATCAGCCCCAGCATTTT,CASSEWEDAGTNQPQHF
once,TRBJ2-7,14,TRBV9,NA,TGTGCCAGCAGCGTAGAAGGGGTGGGCTACGAGCAGTACTTC,CASSVEGVGYEQYF
once,TRBJ1-6,13,TRBV30,NA,TGTGCCTGGGCCGGGGATGGTAATTCACCCCTCCACTTT,CAWAGDGNSPLHF